This note documents a single TCR beta chain sequence. Its antigen is as yet unknown. The sample belongs to a study of Ad26.COV2.S vaccination and SARS-CoV-2 variants. Study-level background: A COV1001 Ad26.COV2.S trial-arm participant provided the sample. The authors gave Ad26.COV2.S intramuscularly, either once or twice 56 days apart. Findings and caveats of the study: Vaccine recipients posted higher spike-specific TCR breadth than their placebo counterparts.

Measured with immunoSEQ multiplex PCR; TCRdb has only the in-frame clones, and not every one. The table lists around 450,000 clones, approximately 90% of them singletons. The CDR3 totals 15 residues. Germline V gives CDR1 MGHRA, CDR2 YSYEKL. Trimming shortened V by 1 base and J by 10 bases, and 14 bases separated the two germline ends. As to treatment: some 20 received Ad26.COV2.S at low or high dose, single or two shots; 5 received placebo; per-sample allocation not given. Material that was analyzed had been drawn on day 63 after the first vaccine or placebo injection. An adult of 18-55 years in Boston served as donor.

This receptor was obtained from a person aged 18-65 years who received the Ad26.COV2.S COVID-19 vaccine or a placebo. The sample was peripheral blood, taken in a trial of Ad26.COV2.S vaccine versus placebo. This sequence joins TRBV4-1 and TRBJ1-6; D is possibly TRBD1 (6 bases). The CDR3 spells CASSQGTIQGSPLHF. The CDR3 nucleotides read TGCGCCAGCAGCCAAGGGACCATACAGGGATCACCCCTCCACTTT.